This T cell receptor beta chain was identified during a study of neurological immune-mediated disorders. Time point indicated: longitudinal time-point 2. The CDR3 is made up of 18 amino acids. Germline V gene data show CDR1 as SGHRS and CDR2 as YFSETQ. V was clipped by 0 bases and J by 4 bases; unmatched bases: 12. The table lists this clonotype with many counts. TCRdb reprocessed the 5' RACE reads via MiXCR and lists one record per CDR3 protein. The sample yields approximately 30,000 distinct CDR3 sequences, about 13% seen once. Sequencing input: PBMCs. V gene TRBV5-1 combines with J gene TRBJ2-2; 7 bases match TRBD2. This TCR was sampled from a woman between 35 and 50 years old in good health. The CDR3 loop reads CASSLVPSGAVGTGELFF. The CDR3 coding sequence is TGCGCCAGCAGCTTGGTCCCTAGCGGAGCTGTGGGCACCGGGGAGCTGTTTTTT.